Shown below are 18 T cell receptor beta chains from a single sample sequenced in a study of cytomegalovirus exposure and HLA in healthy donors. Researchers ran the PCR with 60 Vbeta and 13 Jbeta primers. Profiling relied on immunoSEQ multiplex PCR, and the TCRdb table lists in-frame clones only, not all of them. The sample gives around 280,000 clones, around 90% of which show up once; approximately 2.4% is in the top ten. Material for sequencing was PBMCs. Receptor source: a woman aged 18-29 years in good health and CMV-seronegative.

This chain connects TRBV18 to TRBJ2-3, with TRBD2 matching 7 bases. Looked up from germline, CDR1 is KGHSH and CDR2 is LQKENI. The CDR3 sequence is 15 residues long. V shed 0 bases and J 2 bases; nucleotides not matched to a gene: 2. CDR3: CASSPPSGTTDTQYF. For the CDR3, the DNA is TGTGCCAGCTCACCACCCAGCGGGACCACAGATACGCAGTATTTT.

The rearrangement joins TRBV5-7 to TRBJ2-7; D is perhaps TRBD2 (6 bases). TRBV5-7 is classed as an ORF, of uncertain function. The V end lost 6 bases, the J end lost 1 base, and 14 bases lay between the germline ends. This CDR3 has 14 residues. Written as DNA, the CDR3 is TGTGCCAGCACCCCGAGGCGGGGTTCCTACGAGCAGTACTTC. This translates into CASTPRRGSYEQYF.

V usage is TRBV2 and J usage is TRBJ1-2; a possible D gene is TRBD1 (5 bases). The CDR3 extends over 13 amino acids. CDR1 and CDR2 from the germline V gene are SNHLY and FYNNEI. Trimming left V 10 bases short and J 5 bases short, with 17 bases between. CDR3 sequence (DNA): TGTGCCACCCGAGAAGGACAACCATATGGCTACACCTTC. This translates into CATREGQPYGYTF.

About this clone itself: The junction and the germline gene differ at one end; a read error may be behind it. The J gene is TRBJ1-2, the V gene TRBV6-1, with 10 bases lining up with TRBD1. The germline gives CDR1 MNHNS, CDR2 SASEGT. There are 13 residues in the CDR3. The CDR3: CACRKGQGDGYTF. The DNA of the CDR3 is TGTGCCTGCAGAAAAGGACAGGGGGATGGCTACACCTTC.

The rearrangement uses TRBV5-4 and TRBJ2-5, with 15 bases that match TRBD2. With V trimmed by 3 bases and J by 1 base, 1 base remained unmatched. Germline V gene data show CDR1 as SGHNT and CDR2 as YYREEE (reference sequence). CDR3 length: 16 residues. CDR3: CASSWGLAGGQETQYF. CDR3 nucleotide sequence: TGTGCCAGCAGCTGGGGACTAGCGGGGGGCCAAGAGACCCAGTACTTC.

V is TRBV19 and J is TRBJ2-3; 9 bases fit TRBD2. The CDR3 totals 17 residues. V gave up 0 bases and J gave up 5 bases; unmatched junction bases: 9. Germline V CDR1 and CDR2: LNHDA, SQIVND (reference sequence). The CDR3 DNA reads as TGTGCCAGTAGTATAGATATCGAGCGGGGGGCCCGAGATACGCAGTATTTT. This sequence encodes CASSIDIERGARDTQYF.

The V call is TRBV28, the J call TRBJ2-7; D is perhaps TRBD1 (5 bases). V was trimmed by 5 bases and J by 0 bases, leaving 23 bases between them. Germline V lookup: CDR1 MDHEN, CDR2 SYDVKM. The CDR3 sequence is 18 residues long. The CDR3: CASSRQRRVNTSSYEQYF. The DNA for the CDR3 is TGTGCCAGCAGTCGACAGAGGAGAGTTAATACGAGCTCCTACGAGCAGTACTTC.

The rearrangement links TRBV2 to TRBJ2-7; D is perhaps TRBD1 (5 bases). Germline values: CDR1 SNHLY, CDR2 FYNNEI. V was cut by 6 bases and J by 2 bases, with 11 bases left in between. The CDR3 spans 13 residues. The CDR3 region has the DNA TGTGCCAGCAGCAGGGATTTTGCCTACGAGCAGTACTTC. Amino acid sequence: CASSRDFAYEQYF. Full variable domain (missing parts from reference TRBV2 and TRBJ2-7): EPEVTQTPSHQVTQMGQEVILRCVPISNHLYFYWYRQILGQKVEFLVSFYNNEISEKSEIFDDQFSVERPDGSNFTLKIRSTKLEDSAMYFCASSRDFAYEQYFGPGTRLTVT.

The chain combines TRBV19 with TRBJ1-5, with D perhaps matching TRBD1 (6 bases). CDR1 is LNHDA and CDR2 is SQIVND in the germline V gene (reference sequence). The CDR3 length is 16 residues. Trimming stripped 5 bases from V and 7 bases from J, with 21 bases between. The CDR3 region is CASSSLVGAVGQPQHF. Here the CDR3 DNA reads TGTGCCAGTAGTTCCTTAGTGGGGGCAGTCGGACAGCCCCAGCATTTT.

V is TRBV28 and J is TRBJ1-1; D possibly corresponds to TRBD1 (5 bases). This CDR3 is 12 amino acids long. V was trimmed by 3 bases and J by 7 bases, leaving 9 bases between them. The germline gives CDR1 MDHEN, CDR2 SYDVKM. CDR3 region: CASSLFRVEAFF. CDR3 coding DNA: TGTGCCAGCAGTTTGTTCAGGGTTGAAGCTTTCTTT.

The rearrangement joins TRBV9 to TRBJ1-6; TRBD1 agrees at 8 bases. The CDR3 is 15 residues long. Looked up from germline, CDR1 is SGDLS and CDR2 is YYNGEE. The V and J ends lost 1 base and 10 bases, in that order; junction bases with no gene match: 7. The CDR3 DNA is TGTGCCAGCAGCGTAATGGACAGGGAAGCATCACCCCTCCACTTT. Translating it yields CASSVMDREASPLHF.

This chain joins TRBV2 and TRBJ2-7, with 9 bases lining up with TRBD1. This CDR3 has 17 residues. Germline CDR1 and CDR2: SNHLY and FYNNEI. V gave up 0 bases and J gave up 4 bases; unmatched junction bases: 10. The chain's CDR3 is CASSEALGQGKLYEQYF. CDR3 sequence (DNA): TGTGCCAGCAGTGAAGCTCTCGGACAGGGGAAACTGTACGAGCAGTACTTC.

CDR3 amino acids: CASSSRDIDEQFF. The CDR3 DNA is TGTGCCAGCAGCTCCAGGGATATCGATGAGCAGTTCTTC. The V gene is TRBV13, the J gene TRBJ2-1, with TRBD1 as a possible D gene (5 bases). This CDR3 has 13 amino acids. Germline CDR1 and CDR2: PRHDT and FYEKMQ (reference sequence). The V end lost 4 bases, the J end lost 8 bases, and 12 bases lay between the germline ends.

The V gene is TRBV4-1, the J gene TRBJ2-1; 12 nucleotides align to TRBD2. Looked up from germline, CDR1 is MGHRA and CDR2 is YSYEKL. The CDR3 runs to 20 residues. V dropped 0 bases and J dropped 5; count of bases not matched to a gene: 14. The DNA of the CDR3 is TGCGCCAGCAGCCAAGATAGCGCCCTAGCGGGGGGGCGGGGGAACAATGAGCAGTTCTTC. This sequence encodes CASSQDSALAGGRGNNEQFF.

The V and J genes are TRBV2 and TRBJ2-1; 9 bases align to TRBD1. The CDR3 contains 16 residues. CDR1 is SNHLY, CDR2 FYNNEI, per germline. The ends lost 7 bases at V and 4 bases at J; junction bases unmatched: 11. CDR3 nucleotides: TGTGCCAGCATGTGGGTTAAACAGGGGGCTTACAATGAGCAGTTCTTC. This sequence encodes CASMWVKQGAYNEQFF.

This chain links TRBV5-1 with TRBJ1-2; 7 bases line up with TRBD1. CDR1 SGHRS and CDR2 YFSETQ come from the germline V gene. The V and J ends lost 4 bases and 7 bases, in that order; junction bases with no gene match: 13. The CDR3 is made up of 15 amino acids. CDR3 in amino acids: CASSTPGQSSSGYTF. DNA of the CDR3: TGCGCCAGCAGCACTCCGGGACAGTCTTCCTCTGGCTACACCTTC.

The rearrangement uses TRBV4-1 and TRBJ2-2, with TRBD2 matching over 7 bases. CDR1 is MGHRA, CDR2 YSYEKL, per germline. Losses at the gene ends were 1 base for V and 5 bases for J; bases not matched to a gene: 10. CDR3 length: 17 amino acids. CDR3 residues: CASSQGHAAGETGELFF. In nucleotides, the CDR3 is TGCGCCAGCAGCCAAGGCCATGCGGCGGGGGAGACCGGGGAGCTGTTTTTT.

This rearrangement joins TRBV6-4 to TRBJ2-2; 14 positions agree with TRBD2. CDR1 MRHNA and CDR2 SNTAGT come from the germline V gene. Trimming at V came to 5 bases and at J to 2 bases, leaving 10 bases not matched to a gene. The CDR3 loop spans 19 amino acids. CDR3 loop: CASSRLPGTSGGNTGELFF. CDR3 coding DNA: TGTGCCAGCAGTAGGCTTCCCGGGACTAGCGGGGGAAACACCGGGGAGCTGTTTTTT.